A selection of T cell receptor beta chains follows, all from one sample in a study of shared clonotypes between healthy human individuals. The assay was immunoSEQ multiplex PCR, and TCRdb's table has in-frame clones only and misses some. Of about 2,200,000 clones listed, more than 85% are singletons. The sequencing sample was made of naive CD8+ T cells from PBMCs. These receptors were taken from a man between 18 and 35 years old in good health. Some clones in this sample may be carry-over from other donors' samples. Each CDR3 is given with its conserved first and last residue. D genes are given only for firm matches. Rows may omit the clone size; those that give it use once, few, many or a size class.

D: TRBD2
size: NA
J: TRBJ2-5
V: TRBV5-1
DNA: TGCGCCAGCAGCTTTTCTAGCGGGAGGGCCGCAGAGACCCAGTACTTC
CDR3: CASSFSSGRAAETQYF

D: NA
size: NA
J: TRBJ2-7
V: TRBV6-5
DNA: TGTGCCAGCAGTTACTCGACCAGGTGGGGCGAGCAGTACTTC
CDR3: CASSYSTRWGEQYF

D: NA
size: NA
J: TRBJ1-2
V: TRBV28
DNA: TGTGCCAGCAGTTTATTTTCGGGCTACACCTTC
CDR3: CASSLFSGYTF

D: NA
size: NA
J: TRBJ2-7
V: TRBV4-3
DNA: TGCGCCAGCAGCCAAGATATCCGGGGGCGAATCCCCTACGAGCAGTACTTC
CDR3: CASSQDIRGRIPYEQYF

D: NA
size: NA
J: TRBJ2-7
V: TRBV4-2
DNA: TGTGCCAGCAGCCAAGGATCACCGACCTACGAGCAGTACTTC
CDR3: CASSQGSPTYEQYF

D: NA
size: NA
J: TRBJ2-6
V: TRBV7-9
DNA: TGTGCCAGCAGCTCTAGTAGCCCTGGGGCCAACGTCCTGACTTTC
CDR3: CASSSSSPGANVLTF

D: TRBD2
size: NA
J: TRBJ2-7
V: TRBV27
DNA: TGTGCCAGCAGTTTACAAAGACTAGCTCACGAGCAGTACTTC
CDR3: CASSLQRLAHEQYF

D: TRBD2
size: NA
J: TRBJ2-1
V: TRBV28
DNA: TGTGCCAGCAGCCTCACCCTAAGCGGGGGCAATGAGCAGTTCTTC
CDR3: CASSLTLSGGNEQFF

D: NA
size: NA
J: TRBJ2-7
V: TRBV25-1
DNA: TGTGCCAGCAAAGCCCGAGTGGCCGAGCAGTACTTC
CDR3: CASKARVAEQYF

D: NA
size: NA
J: TRBJ2-7
V: TRBV19
DNA: TGTGCCAGTACCCCCAGCCTCCTTGGGGGTTACGAGCAGTACTTC
CDR3: CASTPSLLGGYEQYF

D: NA
size: NA
J: TRBJ2-3
V: TRBV25-1
DNA: TGTGCCAGCTATGCAGATACGCAGTATTTT
CDR3: CASYADTQYF

D: NA
size: NA
J: TRBJ1-5
V: TRBV6-1
DNA: TGTGCCAGCAGTGAGGGGAATAGCAATCAGCCCCAGCATTTT
CDR3: CASSEGNSNQPQHF

D: NA
size: few
J: TRBJ1-5
V: TRBV10-3
DNA: TGTGCCATCAGTGACGAACATGGCGTGACCAATCAGCCCCAGCATTTT
CDR3: CAISDEHGVTNQPQHF

D: NA
size: NA
J: TRBJ2-6
V: TRBV9
DNA: TGTGCCAGCAGCGAAGACCCATTCGGCCCTGGGGCCAACGTCCTGACTTTC
CDR3: CASSEDPFGPGANVLTF

D: TRBD1
size: NA
J: TRBJ2-5
V: TRBV28
DNA: TGTGCCAGCAGTTCAGGACGGGACAGCCAAGAGACCCAGTACTTC
CDR3: CASSSGRDSQETQYF

D: NA
size: NA
J: TRBJ1-1
V: TRBV4-1
DNA: TGCGCCAGCAGCCAAGGTCGGGAGGGCATGAACACTGAAGCTTTCTTT
CDR3: CASSQGREGMNTEAFF

D: TRBD1
size: NA
J: TRBJ2-5
V: TRBV27
DNA: TGTGCCAGCCGAAAATTTTACCGGGACAGACAAGAGACCCAGTACTTC
CDR3: CASRKFYRDRQETQYF

D: TRBD1
size: once
J: TRBJ1-2
V: TRBV28
DNA: TGTGCCAGCAGTCCTCCCGCGGACAGGGTTGGCTACACCTTC
CDR3: CASSPPADRVGYTF

D: NA
size: NA
J: TRBJ1-1
V: TRBV15
DNA: TGTGCCACCAGCCGGACAGAGAACACTGAAGCTTTCTTT
CDR3: CATSRTENTEAFF

D: TRBD2
size: NA
J: TRBJ2-1
V: TRBV9
DNA: TGTGCCAGCAGCATCCGCGGGACTACGTCCTACAATGAGCAGTTCTTC
CDR3: CASSIRGTTSYNEQFF

D: NA
size: NA
J: TRBJ1-4
V: TRBV6-6
DNA: TGTGCCAGCAGTCCGAGGGGAGGGGTTGAAAAACTGTTTTTT
CDR3: CASSPRGGVEKLFF

D: TRBD1
size: NA
J: TRBJ2-2
V: TRBV27
DNA: TGTGCCAGCAGTTCTCGGGACAGGGATCTGTTTTTT
CDR3: CASSSRDRDLFF

D: TRBD2
size: NA
J: TRBJ2-7
V: TRBV5-4
DNA: TGTGCCAGCAGCTCCCTTGGACTAGCGGGTTTGTACGAGCAGTACTTC
CDR3: CASSSLGLAGLYEQYF

D: NA
size: NA
J: TRBJ2-7
V: TRBV27
DNA: TGTGCCAGCAGTTGGGGATCAACCTACGAGCAGTACTTC
CDR3: CASSWGSTYEQYF

D: NA
size: NA
J: TRBJ2-1
V: TRBV11-2
DNA: TGTGCCAGCAGCTTAGAGCCGGGGTCTGCCTACAATGAGCAGTTCTTC
CDR3: CASSLEPGSAYNEQFF

D: NA
size: NA
J: TRBJ1-2
V: TRBV6-5
DNA: TGTGCCAGCAGTTACTCGTCCGAACGGGGCTACACCTTC
CDR3: CASSYSSERGYTF

D: TRBD2
size: few
J: TRBJ2-1
V: TRBV7-8
DNA: TGTGCCAGCAGCTTCCCCTTATCTAGCGGGAGTTCAAGCTGGAATGAGCAGTTCTTC
CDR3: CASSFPLSSGSSSWNEQFF

D: TRBD1
size: NA
J: TRBJ1-1
V: TRBV29-1
DNA: TGCAGCGCAGGGACAGGGGGAACTGAAGCTTTCTTT
CDR3: CSAGTGGTEAFF

D: NA
size: NA
J: TRBJ2-7
V: TRBV21-1
DNA: TGTGCCAGCAGCAAAAGAGGGGCTTTCAACGAGCAGTACTTC
CDR3: CASSKRGAFNEQYF

D: NA
size: NA
J: TRBJ1-2
V: TRBV15
DNA: TGTGCCACCAGCAGAGGTGAATGGCAGTCATCGAAGCGCTATGGCTACACCTTC
CDR3: CATSRGEWQSSKRYGYTF

D: NA
size: NA
J: TRBJ1-2
V: TRBV27
DNA: TGTGCCAGCAGTTTAGGGGGCAGGGGCTACACCTTC
CDR3: CASSLGGRGYTF

D: NA
size: NA
J: TRBJ2-1
V: TRBV30
DNA: TGTGCCTGGAGTGTCACCGACAATGAGCAGTTCTTC
CDR3: CAWSVTDNEQFF

D: TRBD2
size: NA
J: TRBJ2-7
V: TRBV5-1
DNA: TGCGCCAGCAGCTTGGGGTTGCGGCTAGCGGGAGGGCACAGCGTCAGCTCCTACGAGCAGTACTTC
CDR3: CASSLGLRLAGGHSVSSYEQYF